These T cell receptor beta chains were read from a single sample in a study of tumor-infiltrating lymphocytes in primary liver carcinoma. TCRdb itself ran the multiplex PCR reads through MiXCR, one entry per CDR3 protein. The data hold just under 55,000 distinct CDR3 sequences, with about 70% observed a single time. The material sequenced was liver tumor tissue from sampling region 2. These receptor sequences come from a man aged 35 to 55 with primary liver carcinoma and hepatitis B virus infection. The CDR3 runs from the conserved cysteine through the conserved F or W. Each record gives: J gene, clone size, V gene, D gene, CDR3 DNA, CDR3 protein. The D gene is left open where the match is weak. Only some rows state a clone size, as once, few, many or a class for expanded clones.

j_call: TRBJ2-7; clone_size: many; v_call: TRBV7-9; d_call: NA; cdr3_nt: TGTGCCAGCAGCTCCGACCGGCGAGCTTTTGACGAGCAGTACTTC; cdr3_aa: CASSSDRRAFDEQYF
j_call: TRBJ2-6; clone_size: NA; v_call: TRBV6-6; d_call: NA; cdr3_nt: TGTGCCAGCGGTCCTACAGGGTCCGGGGCCAACGTCCTAACTTTC; cdr3_aa: CASGPTGSGANVLTF
j_call: TRBJ1-5; clone_size: many; v_call: TRBV10-2; d_call: NA; cdr3_nt: TGCGCCAGCAGTGAGTCCGACTCTGGTCAGCCCCAGCATTTT; cdr3_aa: CASSESDSGQPQHF
j_call: TRBJ1-6; clone_size: NA; v_call: TRBV28; d_call: TRBD1; cdr3_nt: TGTGCCAGCAGTCTCCGGACAGGGGGCATAAATTCACCCCTCCACTTC; cdr3_aa: CASSLRTGGINSPLHF
j_call: TRBJ1-2; clone_size: NA; v_call: TRBV11-2; d_call: NA; cdr3_nt: TGTGCCAGCAATGAGAGGGACACCACCTGTGGCTACACCTTC; cdr3_aa: CASNERDTTCGYTF
j_call: TRBJ2-3; clone_size: NA; v_call: TRBV11-2; d_call: NA; cdr3_nt: TGTGCCAGCAGCCCGGGCTCCCTGTCTGATAGGCAGTATTTT; cdr3_aa: CASSPGSLSDRQYF
j_call: TRBJ2-5; clone_size: NA; v_call: TRBV5-8; d_call: TRBD2; cdr3_nt: TGTGCGAGCAGCTTGGGAGGGACGGGTCAAGAGACCCAGTACTTC; cdr3_aa: CASSLGGTGQETQYF
j_call: TRBJ2-2; clone_size: NA; v_call: TRBV11-2; d_call: NA; cdr3_nt: TGTGCCAGTAGCTTAGTTCGGGCGTATCCAGGGACCGGGGAGCTGTTTTTT; cdr3_aa: CASSLVRAYPGTGELFF
j_call: TRBJ2-7; clone_size: NA; v_call: TRBV5-1; d_call: TRBD2; cdr3_nt: TGCGCCAGCAGCTTGACTAGCGGGCAGGCCTACGGACAGTACTTC; cdr3_aa: CASSLTSGQAYGQYF
j_call: TRBJ2-7; clone_size: NA; v_call: TRBV29-1; d_call: NA; cdr3_nt: TGCAGCGTTGAATTGACAGAATCCTACGAGCTGTACTTC; cdr3_aa: CSVELTESYELYF
j_call: TRBJ1-4; clone_size: many; v_call: TRBV5-1; d_call: TRBD1; cdr3_nt: TGCGCCAGCAGCACCGGGACAGGGATGGGGGAAAAACTGTTTTTT; cdr3_aa: CASSTGTGMGEKLFF
j_call: TRBJ2-7; clone_size: NA; v_call: TRBV11-1; d_call: NA; cdr3_nt: TGTGCAGGCAGCTTAGAGGCAACCGTGTCCTACGAGCAGTACTTC; cdr3_aa: CAGSLEATVSYEQYF
j_call: TRBJ2-2; clone_size: few; v_call: TRBV11-2; d_call: NA; cdr3_nt: TGTGCCAGCAGCTTATCTCGCACAGCTAGAAGACACCGGGGGGCTGTTTTT; cdr3_aa: CASSLSRTARRHRGAVF
j_call: TRBJ2-3; clone_size: NA; v_call: TRBV4-1; d_call: TRBD2; cdr3_nt: TGCGCCAGCAACCAGGAGCCTAGCGGCACAGATACGGAGTATTTT; cdr3_aa: CASNQEPSGTDTEYF
j_call: TRBJ2-1; clone_size: NA; v_call: TRBV14; d_call: TRBD2; cdr3_nt: TGTGCCAGCAGTGCCGTAGCGGGAGCCTACAATGAGCGGTTATTC; cdr3_aa: CASSAVAGAYNERLF
j_call: TRBJ2-2; clone_size: NA; v_call: TRBV28; d_call: NA; cdr3_nt: TGTGCCAGCAGTAGTAACGAGGGTAGTGCGAACACCGGGGAGCTGTTTTTT; cdr3_aa: CASSSNEGSANTGELFF
j_call: TRBJ2-7; clone_size: medium-sized; v_call: TRBV4-1; d_call: TRBD2; cdr3_nt: TGTGCCAGCAGCCAAGAACTAGCGGGATCCTACGAGCAGTACTTC; cdr3_aa: CASSQELAGSYEQYF
j_call: TRBJ1-5; clone_size: NA; v_call: TRBV12-3/TRBV12-4; d_call: NA; cdr3_nt: TGTGTCAGCAGTTTAGATAAGCCCCAGCATTTT; cdr3_aa: CVSSLDKPQHF
j_call: TRBJ2-5; clone_size: medium-sized; v_call: TRBV11-2; d_call: NA; cdr3_nt: TGTGCCAGCAGCCACGTCAGTCTGGGAGAGACCCAGTACTTC; cdr3_aa: CASSHVSLGETQYF
j_call: TRBJ2-5; clone_size: NA; v_call: TRBV10-3; d_call: NA; cdr3_nt: TGTGCCATCAGTGGGGTCAAGGTAGAGACCCAATACTTC; cdr3_aa: CAISGVKVETQYF
j_call: TRBJ2-3; clone_size: once; v_call: TRBV29-1; d_call: TRBD2; cdr3_nt: TGCAGCTTTGAACTAGCGGGAGGGTGGACAGATACGCAGTGTTTT; cdr3_aa: CSFELAGGWTDTQCF
j_call: TRBJ2-1; clone_size: few; v_call: TRBV21-1; d_call: NA; cdr3_nt: TGTGCCAGCTGCAAAGAGGTGGGAGGTAGCAATGAGCAGTTCTTC; cdr3_aa: CASCKEVGGSNEQFF
j_call: TRBJ2-7; clone_size: NA; v_call: TRBV7-8; d_call: NA; cdr3_nt: TGTACCAGCAGCGTTAGCAGGAGAGTTTACGAGCAGTACTTC; cdr3_aa: CTSSVSRRVYEQYF
j_call: TRBJ2-3; clone_size: NA; v_call: TRBV20-1; d_call: NA; cdr3_nt: TGCAGTGCTCCCGGTCCGGGACAAGAGACTCGCACAGATACGCAGTATTTT; cdr3_aa: CSAPGPGQETRTDTQYF
j_call: TRBJ2-7; clone_size: NA; v_call: TRBV4-1; d_call: NA; cdr3_nt: TGCAGCAGCAGCCAGGCTTCTAGCGTCGAGCAGTACTTC; cdr3_aa: CSSSQASSVEQYF
j_call: TRBJ2-7; clone_size: NA; v_call: TRBV11-2; d_call: TRBD1; cdr3_nt: TGTGCCAGCAGCTTAGGCAGGGGGCTCGCATACGAGCAGTACTTC; cdr3_aa: CASSLGRGLAYEQYF